This T cell receptor (beta chain) was captured in a study of T cells in narcolepsy. Study in general: Healthy controls were enrolled alongside patients with narcolepsy type 1 or type 2.

Comment on this clone: Its target is not known.

Germline V CDR1 and CDR2: LNHNV, YYDKDF (reference sequence). The CDR3 spans 12 residues. The V end was cut by 1 base, the J end by 8 bases, with 6 bases between. Study conclusions and caveats: Blood of same and different patients, but not healthy controls, reportedly held recurring autoreactive clonotypes. Autoreactive clone sequences were missing from some blood memory CD4+ repertoires. Autoreactive HCRT-specific and TRIB2-specific clonotypes were marked in same-patient CSF-versus-blood CD4+ comparisons.

Sequencing was performed with immunoSEQ multiplex PCR; in TCRdb, only in-frame clones are kept and a portion is missing. The sample includes some 35,000 clones, 81% seen only once; the top ten take about 2.5%. The TCR comes from a human donor in good health. This sequence joins TRBV15 and TRBJ2-1; D not resolved. The sequencing input was memory (CD45RA-) CD4+ T cells from blood. CDR3 coding DNA: TGTGCCACCAGCAGAGGTAAAGATGAGCAGTTCTTC. Translating gives CATSRGKDEQFF.